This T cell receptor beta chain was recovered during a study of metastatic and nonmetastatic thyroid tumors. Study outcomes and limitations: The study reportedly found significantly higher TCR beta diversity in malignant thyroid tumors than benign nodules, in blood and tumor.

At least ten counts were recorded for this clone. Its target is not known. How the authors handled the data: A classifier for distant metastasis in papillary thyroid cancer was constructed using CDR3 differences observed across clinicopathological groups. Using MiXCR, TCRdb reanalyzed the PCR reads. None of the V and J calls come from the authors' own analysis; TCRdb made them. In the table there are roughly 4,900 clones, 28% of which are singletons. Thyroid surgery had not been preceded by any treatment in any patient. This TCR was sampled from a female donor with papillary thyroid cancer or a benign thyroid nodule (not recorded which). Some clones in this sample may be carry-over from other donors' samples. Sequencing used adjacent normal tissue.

CDR3 residues: CAWKGEFRADTQYF. In DNA, the CDR3 is TGTGCCTGGAAGGGGGAATTTCGGGCAGATACGCAGTATTTT. The chain combines TRBV30 with TRBJ2-3, with D possibly matching TRBD1 (6 bases). V lost 4 bases to trimming and J lost 4 bases, with 15 bases between them. CDR3 length equals 14 residues. Germline V gene data show CDR1 as GTSNPN and CDR2 as SVGIG (reference sequence). Looking up the rest from reference TRBV30 and TRBJ2-3 gives the full variable domain: SQTIHQWPATLVQPVGSPLSLECTVEGTSNPNLYWYRQAAGRGLQLLFYSVGIGQISSEVPQNLSASRPQDRQFILSSKKLLLSDSGFYLCAWKGEFRADTQYFGPGTRLTVL.